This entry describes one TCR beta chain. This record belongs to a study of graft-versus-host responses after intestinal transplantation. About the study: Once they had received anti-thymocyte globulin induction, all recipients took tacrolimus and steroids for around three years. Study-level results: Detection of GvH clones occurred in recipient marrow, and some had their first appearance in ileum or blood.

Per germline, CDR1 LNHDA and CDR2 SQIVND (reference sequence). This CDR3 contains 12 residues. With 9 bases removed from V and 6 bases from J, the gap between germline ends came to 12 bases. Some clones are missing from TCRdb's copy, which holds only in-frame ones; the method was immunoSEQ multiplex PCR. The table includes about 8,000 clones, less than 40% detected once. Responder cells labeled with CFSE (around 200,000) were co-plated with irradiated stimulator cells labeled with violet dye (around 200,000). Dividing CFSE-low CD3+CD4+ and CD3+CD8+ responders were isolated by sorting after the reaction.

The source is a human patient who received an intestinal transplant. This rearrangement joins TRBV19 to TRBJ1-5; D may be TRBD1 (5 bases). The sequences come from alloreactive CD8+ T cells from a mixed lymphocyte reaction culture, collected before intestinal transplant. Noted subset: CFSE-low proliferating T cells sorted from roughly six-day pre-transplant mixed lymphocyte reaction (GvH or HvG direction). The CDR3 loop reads CASRQGGQPQHF. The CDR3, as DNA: TGTGCCAGCCGCCAGGGTGGTCAGCCCCAGCATTTT.